This T cell receptor beta chain is from a study of T-cell memory formation after mild COVID-19. The wider study: Clustering of TCRs was largely donor specific.

The CDR3 length is 14 residues. Trimming removed 4 bases from V and 6 bases from J; junction bases left unmatched: 8. CDR1 and CDR2 (germline): MGHDK, SYGVNS. With constant-segment primers, 5'RACE yielded cDNA libraries of TCR alpha and TCR beta that carried sample barcodes and UMIs. Each CDR3 protein gets one entry after TCRdb re-called the 5' RACE reads with MiXCR. The sample records approximately 300,000 distinct CDR3 sequences, roughly 15% being singletons. This clonotype was seen at least ten times. Antigen unknown. Study observations and caveats: Whether second-wave clones peaking at day 37 were SARS-CoV-2 specific went unconfirmed.

The V gene is TRBV25-1, the J gene TRBJ1-1; TRBD1 aligns across 7 bases. This sequence was found in a man aged 18 to 29 who had mild COVID-19 (a few samples of this study predate the infection). Cell type and time point are not known. Material: PBMCs or a T cell subset sorted from them (not recorded which). This CDR3 reads CASSGHRGRSEAFF. The DNA for the CDR3 is TGTGCCAGCAGTGGTCACAGGGGAAGGTCTGAAGCTTTCTTT.